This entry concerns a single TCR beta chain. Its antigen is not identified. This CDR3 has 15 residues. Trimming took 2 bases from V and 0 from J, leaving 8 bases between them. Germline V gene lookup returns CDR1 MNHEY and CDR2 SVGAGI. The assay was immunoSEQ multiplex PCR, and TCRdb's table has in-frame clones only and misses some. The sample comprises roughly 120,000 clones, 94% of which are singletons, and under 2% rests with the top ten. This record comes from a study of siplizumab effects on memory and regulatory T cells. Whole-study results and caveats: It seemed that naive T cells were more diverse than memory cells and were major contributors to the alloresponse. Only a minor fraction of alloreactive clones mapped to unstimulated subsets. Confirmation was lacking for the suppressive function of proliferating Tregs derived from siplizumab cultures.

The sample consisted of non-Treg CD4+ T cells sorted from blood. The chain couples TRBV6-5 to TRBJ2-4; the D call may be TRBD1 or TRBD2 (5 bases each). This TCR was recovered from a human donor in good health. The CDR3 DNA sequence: TGTGCCAGCAGTTACGGTGGGGGAGCCAAAAACATTCAGTACTTC. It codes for CASSYGGGAKNIQYF.